This TCR beta chain was documented in a study of cytomegalovirus exposure and HLA in healthy donors. The germline CDR1 and CDR2 sequences are MNHEY and SVGAGI. Trimming stripped 4 bases from V and 8 bases from J, with 11 bases between. CDR3 length: 12 amino acids. Measured with immunoSEQ multiplex PCR; TCRdb has only the in-frame clones, and not every one. The sample has 150,000 or so clones, 85% to 90% seen once. V usage is TRBV6-5 and J usage is TRBJ1-2; D gene ambiguous. Sequenced material: PBMCs. The origin of this receptor is a human donor in good health. The DNA for the CDR3 is TGTGCCAGCAGTTCAACTGTCGTGGGCTACACCTTC. It specifies CASSSTVVGYTF.